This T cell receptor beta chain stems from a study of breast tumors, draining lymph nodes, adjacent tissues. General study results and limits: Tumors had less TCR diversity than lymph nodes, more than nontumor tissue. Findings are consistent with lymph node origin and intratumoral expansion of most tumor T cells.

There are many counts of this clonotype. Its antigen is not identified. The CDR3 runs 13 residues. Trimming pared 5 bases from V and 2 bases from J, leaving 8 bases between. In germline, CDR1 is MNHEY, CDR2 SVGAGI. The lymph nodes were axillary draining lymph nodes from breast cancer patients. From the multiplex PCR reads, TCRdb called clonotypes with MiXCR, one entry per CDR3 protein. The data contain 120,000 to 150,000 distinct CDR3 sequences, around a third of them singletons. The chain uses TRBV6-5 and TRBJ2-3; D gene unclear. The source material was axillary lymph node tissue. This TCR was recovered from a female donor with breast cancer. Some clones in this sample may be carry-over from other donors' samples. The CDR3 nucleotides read TGTGCCAGCAGTCGCACCCCCACAGATACGCAGTATTTT. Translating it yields CASSRTPTDTQYF.